The 14 T cell receptor beta chains below come from one sample, sequenced in a study of OX40 agonist ivuxolimab in advanced cancers. TCRdb keeps only in-frame clones here, not all; method: immunoSEQ multiplex PCR. The table shows tens of thousands of clones, with over 80% occurring only once. The sample was CD4+ or CD8+ T cells sorted from blood, taken in a trial of the OX40 agonist ivuxolimab. Receptor source: an adult with an advanced solid tumor such as melanoma, head and neck, liver or kidney cancer.

V gene TRBV10-2 combines with J gene TRBJ2-5; 8 positions match TRBD1. CDR3 length: 14 amino acids. V shed 8 bases and J 4 bases; nucleotides not matched to a gene: 9. The germline gives CDR1 WSHSY, CDR2 SAAADI. CDR3 in DNA: TGCGCCAGCGCCGTCGGACAGGGAGGAGAGACCCAGTACTTC. This encodes CASAVGQGGETQYF.

The rearrangement joins TRBV15 to TRBJ2-7; D not resolved. The germline V and J ends were trimmed by 0 bases and 7 bases, with 13 bases remaining between them. CDR1 is LNHNV and CDR2 is YYDKDF in the germline V gene (reference sequence). This CDR3 has 14 amino acids. The CDR3 is CATSRDRAGKEQYF. The CDR3 DNA is TGTGCCACCAGCAGAGATCGGGCAGGCAAAGAGCAGTACTTC.

This clone has more than one count but fewer than ten. This chain connects TRBV6-5 to TRBJ1-2; D not certain. Trimming removed 4 bases from V and 4 bases from J, with 10 bases in between. Germline V CDR1 and CDR2: MNHEY, SVGAGI. This CDR3 has 13 amino acids. CDR3 residues: CASSLTSAYGYTF. The CDR3, as DNA: TGTGCCAGCAGTTTGACCTCTGCCTATGGCTACACCTTC.

The genes are TRBV5-5 and TRBJ2-1, with D possibly TRBD2 on 5 matching bases. CDR1 and CDR2 (germline): SGHKS, YYEKEE (reference sequence). Trimming removed 4 bases at V and 0 bases at J, with 11 bases between. The CDR3 loop spans 15 amino acids. The CDR3 sequence is CASSPPGNSYNEQFF. As DNA, the CDR3 is TGTGCCAGCAGCCCGCCCGGGAACTCCTACAATGAGCAGTTCTTC.

Note on this clone: The sample contains more than one DNA sequence encoding this CDR3. V is TRBV7-9 and J is TRBJ1-1; no clear D. Germline V lookup: CDR1 SEHNR, CDR2 FQNEAQ (reference sequence). The CDR3 totals 11 residues. The V and J ends lost 2 bases and 2 bases respectively, with 0 bases between them. CDR3 region: CASSLNTEAFF. As DNA, the CDR3 is TGTGCCAGCAGCTTAAACACTGAAGCTTTCTTT.

The chain joins TRBV19 to TRBJ2-7; the match to TRBD2 covers 10 bases. Germline V gene lookup returns CDR1 LNHDA and CDR2 SQIVND (reference sequence). The CDR3 is 13 amino acids. Trimming at V came to 8 bases and at J to 3 bases, leaving 4 bases not matched to a gene. The CDR3 loop is CASSTSGIYEQYF. The CDR3 coding sequence is TGTGCCAGTTCAACTAGCGGGATCTACGAGCAGTACTTC.

This chain uses TRBV9 with TRBJ2-2; possibly TRBD2 for D (6 bases). Trimming left V 4 bases short and J 4 bases short, with 14 bases between. CDR3 length: 15 amino acids. The V gene's germline CDR1 is SGDLS and CDR2 YYNGEE. The CDR3 bases are TGTGCCAGCAGCCCCCAACAGCGGGCCACCGGGGAGCTGTTTTTT. This encodes CASSPQQRATGELFF.

V is TRBV5-5 and J is TRBJ1-6; maybe TRBD1 (5 bases). This CDR3 has 15 amino acids. Trimming pared 0 bases from V and 10 bases from J, leaving 14 bases between. CDR1 SGHKS and CDR2 YYEKEE come from the germline V gene (reference sequence). CDR3: CASSLDRARGSPLHF. The CDR3 DNA follows: TGTGCCAGCAGCTTGGACCGGGCGCGGGGGTCACCCCTCCACTTT. Variable domain in full (rest from reference TRBV5-5 and TRBJ1-6): DAGVTQSPTHLIKTRGQQVTLRCSPISGHKSVSWYQQVLGQGPQFIFQYYEKEERGRGNFPDRFSARQFPNYSSELNVNALLLGDSALYLCASSLDRARGSPLHFGNGTRLTVT.

The CDR3 DNA sequence: TGTGCCAGCAGTTTGAGGGGGAGACAGGGCAAAGCTTTCTTT. This translates into CASSLRGRQGKAFF. This chain links TRBV27 with TRBJ1-1, with 7 bases identical to TRBD1. Germline V gene data show CDR1 as MNHEY and CDR2 as SMNVEV (reference sequence). With 3 bases clipped from V and 9 bases from J, the junction kept 10 bases outside the gene matches. This CDR3 spans 14 amino acids.

This chain uses TRBV7-9 with TRBJ1-5; D is uncertain. The V and J ends lost 2 bases and 6 bases respectively, with 8 bases between them. CDR3 size: 13 residues. CDR1 is SEHNR, CDR2 FQNEAQ, per germline (reference sequence). The CDR3 DNA is TGTGCCAGCAGCTTATCGGAGGGTCAGCCCCAGCATTTT. Its protein product is CASSLSEGQPQHF.

This chain links TRBV10-3 with TRBJ2-6; D gene unclear. The length of the CDR3 is 15 residues. Germline values: CDR1 ENHRY, CDR2 SYGVKD. Trimming removed 2 bases from V and 0 bases from J, with 5 bases in between. The CDR3 spells CAISEGSSGANVLTF. Here the CDR3 DNA reads TGTGCCATCAGTGAGGGTAGCTCTGGGGCCAACGTCCTGACTTTC.

The gene calls are TRBV5-3 and TRBJ1-2, with 7 bases identical to TRBD1. TRBV5-3 is an ORF for which the function is uncertain. V trimming: 4 bases; J trimming: 1 base; junction bases outside the gene matches: 4. CDR3 length: 14 amino acids. CDR3 amino acids: CARSMDRSNYGYTF. CDR3 in DNA: TGTGCCAGAAGCATGGACAGGAGTAACTATGGCTACACCTTC.

This chain connects TRBV15 to TRBJ1-6; perhaps TRBD1 as D (6 bases). The germline gives CDR1 LNHNV, CDR2 YYDKDF (reference sequence). The ends were cut back, 1 base at V and 8 bases at J, with 12 bases in the middle. The CDR3 spans 15 residues. CDR3 residues: CATSRGPGGHSPLHF. The CDR3, as DNA: TGTGCCACCAGCAGAGGCCCGGGGGGCCATTCACCCCTCCACTTT.

The rearrangement joins TRBV28 to TRBJ1-4; TRBD1 might be the D (5 bases). The germline V gene has CDR1 MDHEN and CDR2 SYDVKM. CDR3 length equals 14 residues. V lost 6 bases and J 3 bases, leaving 11 bases between the germline ends. The CDR3 DNA reads as TGTGCCAGCAGCCCCGGGACGGCTAATGAAAAACTGTTTTTT. Protein: CASSPGTANEKLFF.